These 8 T cell receptor beta chains share one sample of origin, sequenced in a study of shared clonotypes between healthy human individuals. The method was immunoSEQ multiplex PCR; TCRdb's version includes in-frame clones alone and lacks a portion of them. The repertoire holds a few million clones, with 85% to 95% as singletons. Sequencing was done on a sample of naive CD4+ T cells sorted from blood. Subset denoted: CD45RA+ positively selected. The receptors stem from a man between 18 and 35 years old in good health.

The CDR3 DNA sequence: TGTGCCAGCAAAGCGCGCAGCCCGAACACTGAAGCTTTCTTT. Translated: CASKARSPNTEAFF. V and J are TRBV5-4 and TRBJ1-1; no clear D gene. Germline CDR1 is SGHNT and CDR2 is YYREEE (reference sequence). CDR3 length: 14 amino acids. Trimming stripped 6 bases from V and 1 base from J, with 13 bases between.

The genes are TRBV5-4 and TRBJ1-6; D perhaps matches TRBD1 (5 bases). The CDR3 covers 15 residues. Trimming cost V 6 bases and J 6 bases, with 16 bases left between them. Looked up from germline, CDR1 is SGHNT and CDR2 is YYREEE (reference sequence). The CDR3 DNA sequence: TGTGCCAGCACCCAATTGGGGGGAACTAATTCACCCCTCCACTTT. Translation: CASTQLGGTNSPLHF.

V usage is TRBV30 and J usage is TRBJ2-3; no clear D. The V gene's germline CDR1 is GTSNPN and CDR2 SVGIG (reference sequence). With 3 bases removed from V and 0 bases from J, the gap between germline ends came to 7 bases. This CDR3 is 13 amino acids long. The CDR3 DNA is TGTGCCTGGAGCTTTGACAGCACAGATACGCAGTATTTT. As protein: CAWSFDSTDTQYF.

The rearrangement links TRBV5-1 to TRBJ2-7; D call uncertain. V was clipped by 1 base and J by 3 bases, with 8 bases between them. CDR1 and CDR2 (germline): SGHRS, YFSETQ. The CDR3 runs 13 residues. The chain's CDR3 is CASSLYLDYEQYF. The CDR3 DNA reads as TGCGCCAGCAGCTTGTACCTAGACTACGAGCAGTACTTC.

Written as DNA, the CDR3 is TGCGCCAGCAGCTTGACTGGCAGCGGGAGCGGTCAAGATACGCAGTATTTT. Translating it yields CASSLTGSGSGQDTQYF. The gene calls are TRBV5-1 and TRBJ2-3, with TRBD2 matching 8 bases. The CDR3 is 17 amino acids. With V trimmed by 1 base and J by 5 bases, 12 bases remained unmatched. Germline CDR1 SGHRS, CDR2 YFSETQ.

Only a few counts were recorded for this clone. The chain joins TRBV6-5 to TRBJ2-7; D is possibly TRBD2 (6 bases). The CDR3 loop spans 15 amino acids. The germline CDR1 and CDR2 sequences are MNHEY and SVGAGI. The V gene lost 2 bases and the J gene lost 1 base, with 12 bases spanning the gap. The CDR3 spells CASSYLGDSSYEQYF. DNA for the CDR3: TGTGCCAGCAGTTACCTTGGGGACTCTTCCTACGAGCAGTACTTC.

As regards this clone: Other DNA sequences in this specimen translate into the identical CDR3. The chain couples TRBV18 to TRBJ2-3; tentatively, D is TRBD2 (6 bases). Germline values: CDR1 KGHSH, CDR2 LQKENI. This CDR3 spans 14 amino acids. V was shortened by 3 bases and J by 2 bases, with 9 bases between the two germline ends. CDR3 bases: TGTGCCAGCTCACCGGGAGGCACCACAGATACGCAGTATTTT. Translation: CASSPGGTTDTQYF.

The chain has TRBV6-5 and TRBJ1-5; D is possibly TRBD1 (6 bases). Trimming took 6 bases from V and 2 from J, leaving 14 bases between them. Germline CDR1 reads MNHEY; CDR2 reads SVGAGI. The CDR3 runs 15 residues. The CDR3: CASSPTGLGNQPQHF. DNA for the CDR3: TGTGCCAGCAGCCCTACAGGGTTGGGCAATCAGCCCCAGCATTTT.